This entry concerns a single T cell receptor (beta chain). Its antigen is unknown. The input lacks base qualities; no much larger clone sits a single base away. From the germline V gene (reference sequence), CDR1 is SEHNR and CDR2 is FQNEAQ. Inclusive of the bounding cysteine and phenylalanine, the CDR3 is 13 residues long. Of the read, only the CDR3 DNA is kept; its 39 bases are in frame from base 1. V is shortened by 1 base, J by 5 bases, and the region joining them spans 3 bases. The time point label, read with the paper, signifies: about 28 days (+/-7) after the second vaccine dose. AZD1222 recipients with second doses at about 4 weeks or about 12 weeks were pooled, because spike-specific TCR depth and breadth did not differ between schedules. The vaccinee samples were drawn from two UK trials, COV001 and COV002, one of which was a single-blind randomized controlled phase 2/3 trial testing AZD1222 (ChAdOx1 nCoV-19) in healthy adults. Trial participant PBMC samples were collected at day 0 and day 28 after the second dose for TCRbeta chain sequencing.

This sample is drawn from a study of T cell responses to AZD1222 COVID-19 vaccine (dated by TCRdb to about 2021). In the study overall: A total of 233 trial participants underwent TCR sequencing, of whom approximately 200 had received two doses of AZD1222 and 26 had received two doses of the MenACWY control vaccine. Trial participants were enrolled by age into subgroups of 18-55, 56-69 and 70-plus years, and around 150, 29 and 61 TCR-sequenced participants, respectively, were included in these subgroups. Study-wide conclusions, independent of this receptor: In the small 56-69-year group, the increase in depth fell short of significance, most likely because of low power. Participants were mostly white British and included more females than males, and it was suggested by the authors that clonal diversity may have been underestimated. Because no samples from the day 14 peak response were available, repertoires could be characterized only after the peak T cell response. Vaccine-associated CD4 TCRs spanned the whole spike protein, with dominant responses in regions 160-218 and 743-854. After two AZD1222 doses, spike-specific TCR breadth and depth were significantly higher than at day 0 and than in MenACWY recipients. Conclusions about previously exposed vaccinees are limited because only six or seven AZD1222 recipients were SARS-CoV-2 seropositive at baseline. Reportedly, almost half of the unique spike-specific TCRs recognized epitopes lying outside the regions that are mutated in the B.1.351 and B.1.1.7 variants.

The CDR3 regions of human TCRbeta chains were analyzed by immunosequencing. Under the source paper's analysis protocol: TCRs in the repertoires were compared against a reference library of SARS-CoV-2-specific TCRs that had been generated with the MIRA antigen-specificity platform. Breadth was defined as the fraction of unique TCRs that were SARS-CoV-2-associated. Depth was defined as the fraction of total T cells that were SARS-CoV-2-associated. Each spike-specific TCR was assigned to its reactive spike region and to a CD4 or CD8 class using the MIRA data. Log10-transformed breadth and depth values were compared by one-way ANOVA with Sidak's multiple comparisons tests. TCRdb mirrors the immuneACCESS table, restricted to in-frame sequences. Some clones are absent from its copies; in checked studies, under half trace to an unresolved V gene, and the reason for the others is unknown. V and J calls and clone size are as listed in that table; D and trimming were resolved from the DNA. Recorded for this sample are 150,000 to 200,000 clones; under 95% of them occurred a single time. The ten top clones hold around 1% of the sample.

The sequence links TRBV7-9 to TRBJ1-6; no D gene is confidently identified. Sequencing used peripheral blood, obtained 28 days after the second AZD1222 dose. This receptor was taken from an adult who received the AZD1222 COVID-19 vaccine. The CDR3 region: CASSLENNSPLHF. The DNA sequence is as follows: TGTGCCAGCAGCTTAGAGAATAATTCACCCCTCCACTTT.